One sample yielded the 2 T cell receptor beta chains listed below, sequenced in a study of response to subunit inactivated influenza vaccine. Via MiXCR, TCRdb re-called the RT-PCR reads, giving one row per CDR3 protein. The sample lists 600,000 to 850,000 distinct CDR3 sequences; around 15% were seen once. The sequencing here drew on PBMCs from blood, taken 14 days before vaccination. These receptors all come from a man in his fifties or sixties who received an inactivated influenza vaccine.

The V and J genes are TRBV20-1 and TRBJ1-5; a possible D gene is TRBD1 (5 bases). Trimming shortened V by 6 bases and J by 7 bases, and 19 bases separated the two germline ends. Germline lookup yields CDR1 DFQATT and CDR2 SNEGSKA (reference sequence). The CDR3 loop spans 14 amino acids. The CDR3 bases are TGCAGTGCCGCACGGGGCTTGGGGAAACAGCCCCAGCATTTT. Translation: CSAARGLGKQPQHF.

This clonotype was counted only a few times. The chain uses TRBV27 and TRBJ2-7; 11 bases are shared with TRBD2. With V trimmed by 4 bases and J by 4 bases, 6 bases remained unmatched. CDR3 size: 15 residues. Germline V CDR1 and CDR2: MNHEY, SMNVEV (reference sequence). The DNA of the CDR3 is TGTGCCAGCAGTTACCGACTAGCGGGAAGTTACGAGCAGTACTTC. Its translation is CASSYRLAGSYEQYF.